This record concerns one T cell receptor (beta chain) sequence. The sample originates from a study of T cell responses to AZD1222 COVID-19 vaccine. Sequenced by immunoSEQ multiplex PCR; TCRdb stores in-frame clones only, minus some. The data contain approximately 100,000 clones, about 87% of them singletons. This CDR3 region has 15 residues. Germline V gene data show CDR1 as MDHEN and CDR2 as SYDVKM. With V trimmed by 1 base and J by 5 bases, 5 bases remained unmatched. This receptor was taken from an adult in good health. Specimen: peripheral blood, collected on day 0 of AZD1222 vaccination. The J gene is TRBJ2-5, the V gene TRBV28; TRBD2 matches 9 bases. CDR3 in amino acids: CASSLSSGAGETQYF. Here the CDR3 DNA reads TGTGCCAGCAGTTTATCTAGCGGGGCGGGCGAGACCCAGTACTTC.